The 16 T cell receptor beta chains below all came from one sample that was sequenced in a study of T cell responses to AZD1222 COVID-19 vaccine. Here immunoSEQ multiplex PCR was the method, and the copy in TCRdb shows in-frame clones only, minus some. The sample lists around 89,000 clones; just over 90% were seen once. Specimen: peripheral blood, collected on day 0 of AZD1222 vaccination. These receptors came from an adult in good health.

The V gene is TRBV25-1, the J gene TRBJ1-5; the D is unclear. The CDR3 runs to 15 residues. Trimming cost V 3 bases and J 0 bases, with 9 bases left between them. Per the germline V gene, CDR1 is MGHDK and CDR2 is SYGVNS. The CDR3 nucleotides are TGTGCCAGCAGTGATTCCAGGAATAGCAATCAGCCCCAGCATTTT. Translating gives CASSDSRNSNQPQHF.

CDR3 nucleotides: TGTGCCAGCAGTTATGAGCGGGGGTCCTACTACGAGCAGTACTTC. Translation: CASSYERGSYYEQYF. The chain links TRBV6-2 or TRBV6-3 to TRBJ2-7, with TRBD2 matching 8 bases. Germline V CDR1 and CDR2: MNHEY, SVGEGT. The V and J ends lost 3 bases and 3 bases, in that order; junction bases with no gene match: 7. The CDR3 has 15 residues.

J is TRBJ1-1 and V is TRBV12-3 or TRBV12-4; D not resolved. CDR3 length: 13 amino acids. Trimming took off 1 base at V and 5 bases at J, with 8 bases between the two ends. In nucleotides, the CDR3 is TGTGCCAGCAGTTTAGTCAGGTTAACTGAAGCTTTCTTT. Translating it yields CASSLVRLTEAFF.

The chain links TRBV4-1 to TRBJ1-5; a possible D gene is TRBD1 (6 bases). The CDR3 length is 13 residues. Trimming stripped 0 bases from V and 7 bases from J, with 7 bases between. Looked up from germline, CDR1 is MGHRA and CDR2 is YSYEKL. DNA of the CDR3: TGCGCCAGCAGCCAAGATAGGGGGCAGCCCCAGCATTTT. Protein sequence: CASSQDRGQPQHF.

The gene calls are TRBV27 and TRBJ1-1; maybe TRBD1 (5 bases). Germline loops: CDR1 MNHEY, CDR2 SMNVEV (reference sequence). Trimming removed 1 base at V and 4 bases at J, with 10 bases between. The CDR3 covers 14 residues. CDR3 loop: CASSLFRGGTEAFF. The CDR3 DNA sequence: TGTGCCAGCAGTTTATTCCGGGGCGGCACTGAAGCTTTCTTT.

The V and J genes are TRBV9 and TRBJ2-7; 11 nucleotides match TRBD2. This CDR3 spans 15 amino acids. The V segment lost 0 bases and the J segment 3 bases; nucleotides outside the gene matches: 2. Germline CDR1 and CDR2: SGDLS and YYNGEE. In nucleotides, the CDR3 is TGTGCCAGCAGCGTAGATACTAGCGGGGGCTACGAGCAGTACTTC. Its translation: CASSVDTSGGYEQYF.

This clone has just a few counts. The chain is built from TRBV28 and TRBJ1-5; tentative D call: TRBD1 (6 bases). The V gene's germline CDR1 is MDHEN and CDR2 SYDVKM. Trimming removed 4 bases from V and 3 bases from J, with 13 bases in between. The CDR3 extends over 15 amino acids. CDR3 region: CASSSPGANNQPQHF. The CDR3 nucleotides read TGTGCCAGCAGTTCGCCGGGGGCGAACAATCAGCCCCAGCATTTT.

The gene calls are TRBV5-1 and TRBJ1-2; weak D call: TRBD1 (5 bases). The germline V gene encodes CDR1 SGHRS and CDR2 YFSETQ. The CDR3 extends over 14 amino acids. V lost 4 bases, J lost 1 base, and 11 bases lay in between. CDR3 in amino acids: CASSLGPLNYGYTF. The CDR3 DNA reads as TGCGCCAGCAGCCTGGGACCGCTTAACTATGGCTACACCTTC.

This chain connects TRBV18 to TRBJ1-1; 7 nucleotides match TRBD1. V was clipped by 3 bases and J by 1 base; unmatched bases: 8. The CDR3 spans 16 residues. Germline V gene sequence: CDR1 KGHSH, CDR2 LQKENI. The CDR3 reads CASSPLMGQTNTEAFF. The DNA for the CDR3 is TGTGCCAGCTCACCCCTGATGGGACAGACGAACACTGAAGCTTTCTTT.

This chain joins TRBV6-2 or TRBV6-3 and TRBJ2-2, with D uncertain. Trimming took 8 bases from V and 4 from J, leaving 17 bases between them. The CDR3 has 15 residues. Germline values: CDR1 MNHEY, CDR2 SVGEGT. The CDR3 protein is CASRRADPSTGELFF. In nucleotides, the CDR3 is TGTGCCAGCCGCCGGGCCGACCCCTCCACCGGGGAGCTGTTTTTT.

V and J are TRBV30 and TRBJ1-2; TRBD1 matches at 8 bases. This CDR3 is built from 17 residues. V shed 3 bases and J 2 bases; nucleotides not matched to a gene: 14. Looked up from germline, CDR1 is GTSNPN and CDR2 is SVGIG (reference sequence). The CDR3 spells CAWSPKGMDRENYGYTF. CDR3 coding DNA: TGTGCCTGGAGCCCAAAGGGGATGGACAGGGAGAACTATGGCTACACCTTC.

The chain has TRBV6-5 and TRBJ2-7; D uncertain. V lost 5 bases and J lost 5, with 13 bases in between. Germline-derived CDR1 and CDR2 are MNHEY and SVGAGI. The length of the CDR3 is 13 residues. The CDR3 reads CASSPPSFNEQYF. The CDR3 DNA reads as TGTGCCAGCAGTCCACCGTCCTTTAACGAGCAGTACTTC.

This clone turned up a few times. This sequence joins TRBV3-1 (or the pseudogene TRBV3-2) and TRBJ2-1; D gene unclear. The CDR3 loop spans 14 amino acids. The V and J ends lost 3 bases and 0 bases respectively, with 6 bases between them. Germline CDR1 is LGHDT and CDR2 is YNNKEL (reference sequence). The CDR3 coding sequence is TGTGCCAGCAGCCATGCGGCCTCCTACAATGAGCAGTTCTTC. Translating it yields CASSHAASYNEQFF.

This rearrangement joins TRBV30 to TRBJ1-6; D is ambiguous. In germline, CDR1 is GTSNPN, CDR2 SVGIG (reference sequence). V lost 3 bases, J lost 6 bases, and 9 bases lay in between. The CDR3 has 13 residues. The CDR3 region has the DNA TGTGCCTGGAGCCCTTTGACTAATTCACCCCTCCACTTT. Amino acid sequence: CAWSPLTNSPLHF.

This rearrangement joins TRBV5-1 to TRBJ2-2; tentatively, D is TRBD1 (6 bases). CDR3 size: 15 residues. V dropped 3 bases and J dropped 4 bases, with 13 bases sitting between them. Germline V gives CDR1 SGHRS, CDR2 YFSETQ. The CDR3 reads CASSYRDPATGELFF. The CDR3 DNA follows: TGCGCCAGCAGCTACAGGGACCCGGCCACCGGGGAGCTGTTTTTT.

In its sample, this clone was seen once. The chain employs TRBV24-1 and TRBJ2-3, with 14 bases matching TRBD2. The CDR3 consists of 15 residues. CDR1 and CDR2 (germline): KGHDR, SFDVKD. V lost 7 bases to trimming and J lost 7 bases; unmatched junction nucleotides: 6. CDR3 DNA: TGTGCCACCAGCGACGGGACTAGCGGGGGCCATACGCAGTATTTT. It codes for CATSDGTSGGHTQYF.